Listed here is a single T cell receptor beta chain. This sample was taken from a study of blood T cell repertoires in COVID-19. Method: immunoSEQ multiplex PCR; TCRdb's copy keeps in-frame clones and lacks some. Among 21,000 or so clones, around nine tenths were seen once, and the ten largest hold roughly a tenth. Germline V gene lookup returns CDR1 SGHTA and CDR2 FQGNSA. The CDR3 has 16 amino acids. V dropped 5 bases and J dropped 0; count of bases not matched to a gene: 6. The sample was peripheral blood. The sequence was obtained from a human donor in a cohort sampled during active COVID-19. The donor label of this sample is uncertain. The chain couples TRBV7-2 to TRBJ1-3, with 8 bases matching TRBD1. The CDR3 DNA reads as TGTGCCAGCAGCCTTCGGACAGGGCTCTCTGGAAACACCATATATTTT. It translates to CASSLRTGLSGNTIYF.